This T cell receptor (beta chain) was sequenced during a study of identical twins. TCRdb reanalysed the 5' RACE reads using MiXCR and keeps one entry per CDR3 protein. The sample lists some 630,000 distinct CDR3 sequences; just over 7% were seen once. The CDR3 is 19 amino acids. Per germline, CDR1 SQVTM and CDR2 ANQGSEA. J gave up 4 bases and V 0 bases, and 16 bases lay outside the gene matches. These same records also appear under a second study, on yellow fever vaccine responses in identical twins. That work adds: Among the twins, the vaccine T cell response reportedly seemed partly convergent and partly personalized.

The sequencing input was PBMCs. This sequence originates from a woman under 30 in good health. The V and J genes are TRBV29-1 and TRBJ2-1; 9 nucleotides match TRBD2. In DNA, the CDR3 is TGCAGCGTTGAAGAAGGAGTTGCGGCGGGAGGGATAAATTACAATGAGCAGTTCTTC. Translation gives CSVEEGVAAGGINYNEQFF.